A single sample is the source of the 7 T cell receptor beta chains below, sequenced in a study of cytomegalovirus exposure and HLA in healthy donors (dated by TCRdb to the late 2010s). Library creation used the immunoSEQ multiplex PCR assay. For the multiplex PCR, a mixture combining 60 forward primers for TCR Vbeta segments and 13 reverse primers for TCR Jbeta segments was used. TCRdb mirrors the immuneACCESS table, restricted to in-frame sequences. Some clones are absent from its copies; in checked studies, under half trace to an unresolved V gene, and the reason for the others is unknown. The sample table lists about 180,000 clones, around 77% of them with a count of one. The leading ten clones occupy roughly 2.3% of the sample. Material for sequencing was PBMCs. The receptor set was obtained from a man aged 55 to 70 in good health and CMV-seronegative.

This chain joins TRBV5-1 and TRBJ2-5; 10 bases fit TRBD1. CDR3 length: 17 amino acids. CDR1 SGHRS and CDR2 YFSETQ come from the germline V gene. J gave up 4 bases and V 3 bases, and 12 bases lay outside the gene matches. CDR3 loop: CASSSGQGSRGGETQYF. In DNA, the CDR3 is TGCGCCAGCAGCTCGGGACAGGGGAGCCGGGGGGGAGAGACCCAGTACTTC.

V and J are TRBV4-3 and TRBJ2-7; 8 bases are shared with TRBD1. Trimming removed 0 bases from V and 4 bases from J; junction bases left unmatched: 8. From germline, CDR1 is LGHNA and CDR2 YSLEER. The CDR3 runs 16 residues. The CDR3 sequence: CASSQDAAGTGYEQYF. Written as DNA, the CDR3 is TGCGCCAGCAGCCAAGATGCCGCCGGGACAGGATACGAGCAGTACTTC.

The V gene is TRBV19, the J gene TRBJ1-5; D is undetermined. CDR1 and CDR2 from the germline V gene are LNHDA and SQIVND (reference sequence). CDR3 length equals 16 residues. V lost 5 bases to trimming and J lost 7 bases, with 21 bases between them. In nucleotides, the CDR3 is TGTGCCAGTAGTTCCGAAGGGAGGCAGGTGTACCAGCCCCAGCATTTT. Protein product: CASSSEGRQVYQPQHF.

This clone was observed a handful of times. The chain joins TRBV4-1 to TRBJ2-6; maybe TRBD2 (6 bases). The germline gives CDR1 MGHRA, CDR2 YSYEKL. Between the trimmed V and J ends, which lost 8 bases and 2 bases, there was a span of 16 bases. This CDR3 has 16 amino acids. Here the CDR3 DNA reads TGCGCCAGCGGCGCTGCGGAGGGACCTGGGGCCAACGTCCTGACTTTC. Translating gives CASGAAEGPGANVLTF.

This clone was detected only a few times. The chain is built from TRBV4-3 and TRBJ2-7; 9 bases align to TRBD1. CDR3 length: 16 residues. CDR1 and CDR2 from the germline V gene are LGHNA and YSLEER. Trimming removed 0 bases from V and 5 bases from J; junction bases left unmatched: 8. The CDR3 loop is CASSQDRDRVGNEQYF. Written as DNA, the CDR3 is TGCGCCAGCAGCCAAGATCGGGACAGGGTCGGCAACGAGCAGTACTTC.

The V call is TRBV7-2, the J call TRBJ2-7, with 7 bases that match TRBD1. The CDR3 has 13 amino acids. In germline, CDR1 is SGHTA, CDR2 FQGNSA. V gave up 5 bases and J gave up 0 bases; unmatched junction bases: 1. This CDR3 reads CASSRDSSYEQYF. The CDR3 coding sequence is TGTGCCAGCAGCCGGGACAGCTCCTACGAGCAGTACTTC.

This clone was counted only a few times. J is TRBJ1-2 and V is TRBV6-1; no reliable D call. Germline assignment: CDR1 MNHNS and CDR2 SASEGT. The CDR3 is 11 residues long. V was trimmed by 7 bases and J by 5 bases, leaving 8 bases between them. CDR3 loop: CASKIGYGYTF. The CDR3 region has the DNA TGTGCCAGCAAGATCGGTTATGGCTACACCTTC.